Below, one T cell receptor (beta chain) is given with its context. PCR primers comprised 60 Vbeta and 13 Jbeta primers. The protocol was immunoSEQ multiplex PCR, while the TCRdb copy is restricted to in-frame clones and leaves out a portion. Among some 190,000 clones listed, around 76% were seen once. The sample belongs to a study of cytomegalovirus exposure and HLA in healthy donors. From germline, CDR1 is SGHVS and CDR2 FQNEAQ. Trimming stripped 5 bases from V and 0 bases from J, with 8 bases between. The CDR3 runs to 14 residues. Sequencing input: PBMCs. V usage is TRBV7-8 and J usage is TRBJ2-4; D remains ambiguous. The sequence derives from a man aged 35 to 55 in good health and CMV-seronegative. DNA for the CDR3: TGTGCCAGCAGCCCTCTGTTAGCCAAAAACATTCAGTACTTC. Amino acid sequence: CASSPLLAKNIQYF. Complete variable domain (other parts from reference TRBV7-8 and TRBJ2-4): GAGVSQSPRYKVAKRGQDVALRCDPISGHVSLFWYQQALGQGPEFLTYFQNEAQLDKSGLPSDRFFAERPEGSVSTLKIQRTQQEDSAVYLCASSPLLAKNIQYFGAGTRLSVL.